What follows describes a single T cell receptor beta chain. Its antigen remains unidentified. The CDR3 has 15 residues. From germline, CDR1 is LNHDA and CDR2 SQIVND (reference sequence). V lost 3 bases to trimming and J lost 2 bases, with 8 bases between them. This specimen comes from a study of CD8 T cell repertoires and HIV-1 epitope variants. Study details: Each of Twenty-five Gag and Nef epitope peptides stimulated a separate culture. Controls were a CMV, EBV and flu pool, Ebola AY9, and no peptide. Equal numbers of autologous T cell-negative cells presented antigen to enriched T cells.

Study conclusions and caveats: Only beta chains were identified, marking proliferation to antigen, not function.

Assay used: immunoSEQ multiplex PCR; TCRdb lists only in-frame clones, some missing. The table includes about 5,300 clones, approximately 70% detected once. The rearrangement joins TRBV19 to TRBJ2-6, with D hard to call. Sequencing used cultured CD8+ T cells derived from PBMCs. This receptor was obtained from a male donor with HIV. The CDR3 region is CASSMRLPGANVLTF. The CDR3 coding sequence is TGTGCCAGTAGTATGCGGCTCCCTGGGGCCAACGTCCTGACTTTC. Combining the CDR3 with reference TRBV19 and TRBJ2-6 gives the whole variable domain DGGITQSPKYLFRKEGQNVTLSCEQNLNHDAMYWYRQDPGQGLRLIYYSQIVNDFQKGDIAEGYSVSREKKESFPLTVTSAQKNPTAFYLCASSMRLPGANVLTFGAGSRLTVL.